This entry describes one T cell receptor beta chain. The antigen remains unidentified. The sample comes from a study of cytomegalovirus exposure and HLA in healthy donors. Whole-study context: The 95 to 150 validation repertoires used a platform that matched the one used for the approximately 610 first-cohort repertoires, as a later analysis reported.

Germline V gene data show CDR1 as SGHTA and CDR2 as FQGNSA. This CDR3 is 19 amino acids long. J gave up 0 bases and V 4 bases, and 7 bases lay outside the gene matches. Study-level findings and limits: Cytomegalovirus association was listed for 164 TCR beta chains.

Clones were read by immunoSEQ multiplex PCR, and TCRdb kept only the in-frame ones, dropping some. The data show some 74,000 clones, 80% to 95% seen once. Specimen: PBMCs. This TCR was recovered from a woman in her twenties or thirties in good health and CMV-seronegative. V and J are TRBV7-2 and TRBJ2-1; 15 bases are a match to TRBD2. The CDR3 region is CASSSPGLAGGLSYNEQFF. The CDR3 DNA sequence: TGTGCCAGCAGCTCGCCGGGACTAGCGGGAGGCCTCTCCTACAATGAGCAGTTCTTC.